These 9 T cell receptor beta chains share one sample of origin, sequenced in a study of T cell repertoires in cytomegalovirus infection. Antigens for these TCRs are unknown. MiXCR, applied by TCRdb to the reads, yields one record per CDR3 protein. Among about 310,000 distinct CDR3 sequences listed, just under 25% were seen once. The input for sequencing was cultured PBMCs, taken from culture after CMV antigen stimulation. These receptor sequences come from a human donor in good health (CMV status not recorded). Some clones in this sample may be carry-over from other donors' samples.

Only a few counts were recorded for this clonotype. This sequence joins TRBV19 and TRBJ2-7, with 8 bases aligning to TRBD2. Germline assignment: CDR1 LNHDA and CDR2 SQIVND (reference sequence). Trimming cost V 3 bases and J 1 base; bases outside gene matches: 5. The CDR3 runs 15 residues. The DNA for the CDR3 is TGTGCCAGTAGTATCCATGCGGGGGGATCCTACGAGCAGTACTTC. Its protein product is CASSIHAGGSYEQYF.

There are a few counts of this clonotype. This CDR3 is CASSRGLAVTGELFF. Written as DNA, the CDR3 is TGTGCCAGCAGCCGTGGACTAGCCGTCACCGGGGAGCTGTTTTTT. V is TRBV7-2 and J is TRBJ2-2; 8 nucleotides agree with TRBD2. CDR1 SGHTA and CDR2 FQGNSA come from the germline V gene. Trimming cost V 5 bases and J 4 bases; bases outside gene matches: 6. The CDR3 runs to 15 residues.

The sample holds a few counts of this clonotype. This chain joins TRBV4-3 and TRBJ2-1, with 8 bases aligning to TRBD2. The CDR3 loop spans 14 amino acids. V shed 0 bases, J shed 9 bases, and the junction held 4 bases outside the gene matches. Germline V lookup: CDR1 LGHNA, CDR2 YSLEER. The CDR3 here is CASSQDWAGGEQFF. The CDR3 coding sequence is TGCGCCAGCAGCCAAGATTGGGCGGGAGGTGAGCAGTTCTTC.

V is TRBV7-2 and J is TRBJ1-6; 7 bases map to TRBD1. The V gene end was trimmed by 4 bases and the J gene end by 7 bases; junction bases not matched to a gene: 10. The length of the CDR3 is 16 residues. The germline V gene has CDR1 SGHTA and CDR2 FQGNSA. The CDR3 DNA is TGTGCCAGCAGCTCGGCTTTGGGACAGAGGAATTCACCCCTCCACTTT. The encoded protein is CASSSALGQRNSPLHF. The full variable domain, in which reference TRBV7-2 and TRBJ1-6 provide the parts outside the CDR3, is GAGVSQSPSNKVTEKGKDVELRCDPISGHTALYWYRQSLGQGLEFLIYFQGNSAPDKSGLPSDRFSAERTGGSVSTLTIQRTQQEDSAVYLCASSSALGQRNSPLHFGNGTRLTVT.

In this sample, this clonotype turned up a few times. The chain recombines TRBV2 with TRBJ1-1, with TRBD1 identical over 8 bases. This CDR3 is built from 14 residues. Germline V lookup: CDR1 SNHLY, CDR2 FYNNEI. J was trimmed by 4 bases and V by 4 bases; bases with no gene match: 5. The CDR3 loop reads CASSGYRGGTEAFF. Here the CDR3 DNA reads TGTGCCAGCAGTGGATACAGGGGGGGCACTGAAGCTTTCTTT.

The chain links TRBV19 to TRBJ2-1; D might be TRBD2 (6 bases). The CDR3 consists of 13 residues. V dropped 2 bases and J dropped 8 bases, with 10 bases sitting between them. Germline loops: CDR1 LNHDA, CDR2 SQIVND (reference sequence). The CDR3 DNA reads as TGTGCCAGTAGTATACGGACTACCCATGAGCAGTTCTTC. This translates into CASSIRTTHEQFF.

This clonotype has just a few counts. This chain links TRBV19 with TRBJ1-5; D call uncertain. Trimming removed 1 base at V and 0 bases at J, with 7 bases between. The CDR3 has 15 residues. From germline, CDR1 is LNHDA and CDR2 SQIVND (reference sequence). CDR3 sequence (DNA): TGTGCCAGTAGTATAGCGGAGTATAGCAATCAGCCCCAGCATTTT. This codes for CASSIAEYSNQPQHF. The full variable domain, with the rest looked up from reference TRBV19 and TRBJ1-5, is DGGITQSPKYLFRKEGQNVTLSCEQNLNHDAMYWYRQDPGQGLRLIYYSQIVNDFQKGDIAEGYSVSREKKESFPLTVTSAQKNPTAFYLCASSIAEYSNQPQHFGDGTRLSIL.

This clonotype was recorded at least ten times. The chain links TRBV7-2 to TRBJ2-1; D not resolved. Germline CDR1 SGHTA, CDR2 FQGNSA. Trimming took 5 bases from V and 1 from J, leaving 15 bases between them. This CDR3 has 16 residues. In nucleotides, the CDR3 is TGTGCCAGCAGCCCAGACCGCGGTGGGTCCTACAATGAGCAGTTCTTC. It encodes CASSPDRGGSYNEQFF.

This clonotype occurred a few times. CDR3 bases: TGTGCCAGTAGTTCGGCACGTACCGGGACTCACTATGGCTACACCTTC. Translating it yields CASSSARTGTHYGYTF. The chain uses TRBV19 and TRBJ1-2; tentative D call: TRBD1 (5 bases). V dropped 5 bases and J dropped 3 bases, with 19 bases sitting between them. Per germline, CDR1 LNHDA and CDR2 SQIVND (reference sequence). This CDR3 comprises 16 residues. Complete variable domain (other parts from reference TRBV19 and TRBJ1-2): DGGITQSPKYLFRKEGQNVTLSCEQNLNHDAMYWYRQDPGQGLRLIYYSQIVNDFQKGDIAEGYSVSREKKESFPLTVTSAQKNPTAFYLCASSSARTGTHYGYTFGSGTRLTVV.